These 20 T cell receptor beta chains came from one sample sequenced in a study of T cell responses to AZD1222 COVID-19 vaccine. Profiling relied on immunoSEQ multiplex PCR, and the TCRdb table lists in-frame clones only, not all of them. The sample has about 130,000 clones; 88% are singletons. Source: peripheral blood, taken on day 0 of MenACWY control vaccination. The source is an adult in good health.

This clone appeared a few times. The V and J genes are TRBV19 and TRBJ1-5; D is undetermined. From germline, CDR1 is LNHDA and CDR2 SQIVND (reference sequence). V was trimmed by 9 bases and J by 3 bases, leaving 15 bases between them. The CDR3 covers 14 residues. The CDR3 protein is CASQGRRNNQPQHF. The CDR3 region has the DNA TGTGCCAGCCAAGGGAGACGGAACAATCAGCCCCAGCATTTT.

V gene TRBV2 combines with J gene TRBJ1-5; D not resolved. The length of the CDR3 is 16 residues. Germline-derived CDR1 and CDR2 are SNHLY and FYNNEI. V was pared by 1 base and J by 0 bases, with 10 bases between. The CDR3 DNA reads TGTGCCAGCAGTGAAGAGGGAGGGTTTAGCAATCAGCCCCAGCATTTT. Amino acids: CASSEEGGFSNQPQHF.

In its sample, this clone was seen a few times. The chain links TRBV4-2 to TRBJ2-1; TRBD1 matches at 7 bases. The junction had 10 bases not matched to a gene; V was cut back by 8 bases and J by 6 bases. Germline V gene lookup returns CDR1 LGHNA and CDR2 YNFKEQ. The CDR3 consists of 14 residues. CDR3 in DNA: TGTGCCAGCGGCGACCGGGACAGCCCCAATGAGCAGTTCTTC. Translation: CASGDRDSPNEQFF.

J is TRBJ2-7 and V is TRBV14; unclear D gene. Germline CDR1 SGHDN, CDR2 FVKESK. The V and J ends lost 1 base and 8 bases respectively, with 6 bases between them. The CDR3 has 11 amino acids. CDR3 protein: CASSQGSQQYF. DNA for the CDR3: TGTGCCAGCAGCCAAGGGAGTCAGCAGTACTTC.

This chain links TRBV30 with TRBJ1-1; D is unresolved. This CDR3 region has 13 residues. Germline V lookup: CDR1 GTSNPN, CDR2 SVGIG (reference sequence). With 1 base removed from V and 0 bases from J, the gap between germline ends came to 6 bases. In DNA, the CDR3 is TGTGCCTGGAGTGCGAGCATGAACACTGAAGCTTTCTTT. This sequence encodes CAWSASMNTEAFF. Full variable domain (rest looked up from reference TRBV30 and TRBJ1-1): SQTIHQWPATLVQPVGSPLSLECTVEGTSNPNLYWYRQAAGRGLQLLFYSVGIGQISSEVPQNLSASRPQDRQFILSSKKLLLSDSGFYLCAWSASMNTEAFFGQGTRLTVV.

CDR3 loop: CASSSGTTYEQYF. CDR3 in DNA: TGTGCCAGCAGTTCAGGGACCACCTACGAGCAGTACTTC. This sequence joins TRBV27 and TRBJ2-7; D is tentatively TRBD1 or TRBD2 (5 bases each). CDR3 size: 13 residues. Germline assignment: CDR1 MNHEY and CDR2 SMNVEV (reference sequence). V lost 4 bases and J 2 bases, leaving 9 bases between the germline ends.

This clone was observed a few times. J is TRBJ2-1 and V is TRBV3-1 (or the pseudogene TRBV3-2); D call uncertain. V lost 1 base and J lost 1, with 5 bases in between. This CDR3 has 14 amino acids. The V gene's germline CDR1 is LGHDT and CDR2 YNNKEL (reference sequence). As DNA, the CDR3 is TGTGCCAGCAGCCAAGCTACTTCCTACAATGAGCAGTTCTTC. Its protein product is CASSQATSYNEQFF.

The CDR3 region is CASSPQRDEQFF. CDR3 coding DNA: TGTGCCAGCTCACCTCAGAGGGATGAGCAGTTCTTC. The chain couples TRBV18 to TRBJ2-1; tentative D call: TRBD2 (5 bases). The CDR3 covers 12 residues. Trimming took 3 bases from V and 8 from J, leaving 8 bases between them. Germline V gene data show CDR1 as KGHSH and CDR2 as LQKENI.

The chain carries TRBV2 and TRBJ2-7, with 8 bases lining up with TRBD2. Germline values: CDR1 SNHLY, CDR2 FYNNEI. The CDR3 length is 16 residues. After removal of 7 bases from V and 3 bases from J, the junction contained 14 bases not matched to a gene. CDR3 sequence (DNA): TGTGCCAGCACTGGGCTCTTTGCGGGAGGAGTCTACGAGCAGTACTTC. Amino acid sequence: CASTGLFAGGVYEQYF.

This chain connects TRBV5-5 to TRBJ2-3, with 7 bases that match TRBD2. Germline-derived CDR1 and CDR2 are SGHKS and YYEKEE (reference sequence). V lost 2 bases to trimming and J lost 2 bases; unmatched junction nucleotides: 2. CDR3 length: 14 residues. The CDR3 sequence: CASSFRLATDTQYF. In DNA form, the CDR3 reads TGTGCCAGCAGCTTCAGACTAGCCACAGATACGCAGTATTTT.

The gene calls are TRBV30 and TRBJ1-4, with TRBD1 matching over 11 bases. CDR3 length equals 15 residues. The germline V gene has CDR1 GTSNPN and CDR2 SVGIG (reference sequence). After removal of 2 bases from V and 7 bases from J, the junction contained 6 bases not matched to a gene. The CDR3 spells CAWSFVGTGGEKLFF. CDR3 in DNA: TGTGCCTGGAGTTTCGTCGGGACAGGGGGTGAAAAACTGTTTTTT. Based on the CDR3 plus reference TRBV30 and TRBJ1-4, the full variable domain is SQTIHQWPATLVQPVGSPLSLECTVEGTSNPNLYWYRQAAGRGLQLLFYSVGIGQISSEVPQNLSASRPQDRQFILSSKKLLLSDSGFYLCAWSFVGTGGEKLFFGSGTQLSVL.

The V gene is TRBV3-1 (or the pseudogene TRBV3-2), the J gene TRBJ1-2; D gene ambiguous. Germline V gene lookup returns CDR1 LGHDT and CDR2 YNNKEL (reference sequence). Trimming left V 4 bases short and J 8 bases short, with 14 bases between. The CDR3 is made up of 13 amino acids. The CDR3 sequence is CASSRNLVLGYTF. CDR3 bases: TGTGCCAGCAGCCGCAACCTGGTCTTAGGCTACACCTTC.

The chain employs TRBV5-4 and TRBJ2-7; 7 positions match TRBD2. V shed 0 bases, J shed 3 bases, and the junction held 6 bases outside the gene matches. Germline CDR1 is SGHNT and CDR2 is YYREEE (reference sequence). This CDR3 is built from 15 residues. The DNA of the CDR3 is TGTGCCAGCAGCTTGGCTAGCGGCATATACTACGAGCAGTACTTC. This sequence encodes CASSLASGIYYEQYF. The variable domain in full, completed from reference TRBV5-4 and TRBJ2-7, reads ETGVTQSPTHLIKTRGQQVTLRCSSQSGHNTVSWYQQALGQGPQFIFQYYREEENGRGNFPPRFSGLQFPNYSSELNVNALELDDSALYLCASSLASGIYYEQYFGPGTRLTVT.

The chain joins TRBV4-1 to TRBJ2-1; TRBD2 might be the D (6 bases). The length of the CDR3 is 18 residues. From germline, CDR1 is MGHRA and CDR2 YSYEKL. The V end was cut by 1 base, the J end by 9 bases, with 25 bases between. In nucleotides, the CDR3 is TGCGCCAGCAGCCAAGTGCCCCCCGGGGTAGCGGTTAAGGGTGAGCAGTTCTTC. Protein product: CASSQVPPGVAVKGEQFF.

The chain uses TRBV24-1 and TRBJ1-2; D remains unclear. Trimming removed 6 bases from V and 1 base from J, with 8 bases in between. In germline, CDR1 is KGHDR, CDR2 SFDVKD. The CDR3 totals 13 residues. CDR3 nucleotide sequence: TGTGCCACCAGTAGACGGAATAACTATGGCTACACCTTC. This translates into CATSRRNNYGYTF.

The table lists this clone with a count of one. The gene calls are TRBV3-1 (or the pseudogene TRBV3-2) and TRBJ1-2; the D gene is possibly TRBD1 (5 bases). CDR3 size: 14 residues. CDR1 and CDR2 (germline): LGHDT, YNNKEL (reference sequence). V shed 4 bases and J shed 8 bases, with 17 bases lying between them. The CDR3 region is CASSRDGPMVGYTF. CDR3 sequence (DNA): TGTGCCAGCAGCCGGGACGGTCCCATGGTAGGCTACACCTTC.

The J gene is TRBJ2-2, the V gene TRBV5-1; 7 bases line up with TRBD2. Unmatched junction bases numbered 9, after V lost 9 bases and J lost 7 bases. Germline assignment: CDR1 SGHRS and CDR2 YFSETQ. The CDR3 runs to 13 residues. CDR3: CATDHGEGGELFF. The CDR3, as DNA: TGCGCCACGGACCACGGGGAGGGCGGGGAGCTGTTTTTT.

V usage is TRBV15 and J usage is TRBJ2-3, with D maybe TRBD2 (6 bases). The V gene lost 4 bases and the J gene lost 2 bases, with 19 bases spanning the gap. Germline V gene data show CDR1 as LNHNV and CDR2 as YYDKDF (reference sequence). The CDR3 length is 17 residues. This chain's CDR3 is CATSTLGGTLDTDTQYF. Written as DNA, the CDR3 is TGTGCCACCAGCACCCTAGGTGGGACTCTAGACACAGATACGCAGTATTTT.

V is TRBV7-2 and J is TRBJ1-1, with D perhaps TRBD1 (6 bases). Between the trimmed V and J ends, which lost 4 bases and 11 bases, there was a span of 20 bases. This CDR3 is 14 amino acids long. Looked up from germline, CDR1 is SGHTA and CDR2 is FQGNSA. The CDR3 bases are TGTGCCAGCAGCTCCCTCAAGGGGGGGAGAAGGGCTTTCTTT. It translates to CASSSLKGGRRAFF.

The rearrangement links TRBV28 to TRBJ2-5; 10 nucleotides align to TRBD2. Germline V lookup: CDR1 MDHEN, CDR2 SYDVKM. The trim removed 6 bases at V and 2 bases at J, leaving 9 bases unmatched. The CDR3 is made up of 16 amino acids. CDR3 bases: TGTGCCAGCAGATTGGCCGGGACTAGCGAACAAGAGACCCAGTACTTC. This encodes CASRLAGTSEQETQYF.